This TCR beta chain emerged from a study of low-dose radiotherapy and immunotherapy resistance in tumors. Study context: Doses of 0.5 Gy per fraction every 2 weeks, totaling 6.5 Gy, went to Cohort 1.

Specified time point: after trial treatment. Treatment meaning: LDRT plus nivolumab, ipilimumab, low-dose cyclophosphamide and aspirin (RACIN trial). Patients deemed eligible presented with advanced solid tumors lacking tumor-infiltrating lymphocytes. In its sample, this clonotype was seen many times. Primers used for first-strand cDNA, a TRAV- and TRBV-specific set, covered both alpha and beta chains. TCR amplification ran roughly 20 PCR cycles using constant-region and V-primer adapter primers. TCRdb redid the calling of the reads with MiXCR, one entry per CDR3 protein. Seen here are approximately 80,000 distinct CDR3 sequences, less than 20% observed once, and the top ten hold approximately 1.5%. This TCR came from a male donor with prostate cancer. Material: PBMCs, obtained after low-dose radiotherapy plus immunotherapy.

CDR3 sequence reads: CASSSRGSLGEQYF. The CDR3 DNA reads as TGTGCCAGCAGCTCCCGCGGGTCTCTCGGGGAGCAGTACTTC. The chain joins TRBV7-2 to TRBJ2-7; perhaps TRBD2 as D (5 bases). Trimming shortened V by 4 bases and J by 7 bases, and 17 bases separated the two germline ends. The germline V gene encodes CDR1 SGHTA and CDR2 FQGNSA. This CDR3 region has 14 residues.